Ten or more counts support the clone carrying this T cell receptor (beta chain). These data come from a study of T cells after yellow fever vaccination. Study-level information: Researchers used SMART-Seq v4 Ultra Low Input to prepare fractions that had low cell numbers.

TCRdb analysed the 5' RACE reads with MiXCR anew, one entry per CDR3 protein. The sample lists about 260,000 distinct CDR3 sequences, over 4.5% seen once, with more than 3% in the top ten. The sequenced sample was CD4+ T cells sorted from PBMCs, obtained on the day of the yellow fever booster vaccination. The clonotype originates from a man in his late teens or twenties who received the YFV17D yellow fever vaccine.

CDR3 bases: TGCGCCAGCAGCCGGCAGAGTGGGGAGACCCAGTACTTC. Translation: CASSRQSGETQYF. The chain combines TRBV4-1 with TRBJ2-5; no reliable D call. CDR1 MGHRA and CDR2 YSYEKL come from the germline V gene. V shed 4 bases and J shed 5 bases, with 11 bases lying between them. The CDR3 is made up of 13 amino acids.